One and the same sample provided the 20 T cell receptor beta chains below, sequenced in a study of blood T cell repertoires in COVID-19. Assay: immunoSEQ multiplex PCR; the TCRdb copy retains only in-frame clones and omits some. Among more than 150,000 clones listed, around 90% were seen once. Sequenced material: peripheral blood. The receptors originated from a man aged 40-49 years with acute or convalescent COVID-19.

This chain connects TRBV18 to TRBJ2-7; 7 bases fit TRBD1. The CDR3 consists of 19 residues. From germline, CDR1 is KGHSH and CDR2 LQKENI. J was trimmed by 4 bases and V by 3 bases; bases with no gene match: 21. CDR3 in DNA: TGTGCCAGCTCACCCAGGACAGGATACCCACAAATAACCTTTTACGAGCAGTACTTC. Protein sequence: CASSPRTGYPQITFYEQYF.

The rearrangement uses TRBV7-3 and TRBJ2-2; D is unclear. CDR1 is SGHTA and CDR2 is FQGTGA in the germline V gene. The CDR3 covers 15 residues. V was shortened by 0 bases and J by 0 bases, with 5 bases between the two germline ends. The CDR3 DNA is TGTGCCAGCAGCTTAACTACGGCGAACACCGGGGAGCTGTTTTTT. This gives the protein CASSLTTANTGELFF.

The CDR3 DNA reads as TGTGCCATCAGTGGGAAACAGGGGGCCTTCACTGAAGCTTTCTTT. This translates into CAISGKQGAFTEAFF. This sequence joins TRBV10-3 and TRBJ1-1; the match to TRBD1 covers 9 bases. Germline V gives CDR1 ENHRY, CDR2 SYGVKD. The ends lost 4 bases at V and 4 bases at J; junction bases unmatched: 7. CDR3 size: 15 residues.

The genes are TRBV7-8 and TRBJ1-5; 9 nucleotides line up with TRBD1. CDR3 length: 16 residues. V lost 0 bases to trimming and J lost 4 bases; unmatched junction nucleotides: 4. Germline V CDR1 and CDR2: SGHVS, FQNEAQ. CDR3 sequence (DNA): TGTGCCAGCAGCTTAGCCGGGACAGGGATTAATCAGCCCCAGCATTTT. Translation gives CASSLAGTGINQPQHF.

The CDR3 protein is CASRYRGNEQFF. DNA for the CDR3: TGTGCCAGCAGGTACAGGGGGAATGAGCAGTTCTTC. The gene calls are TRBV13 and TRBJ2-1; 8 bases fit TRBD1. J lost 7 bases, V lost 6 bases, and 2 bases had no gene match. The CDR3 has 12 residues. Per the germline V gene, CDR1 is PRHDT and CDR2 is FYEKMQ (reference sequence).

This sequence joins TRBV7-2 and TRBJ1-2, with a possible D match to TRBD1 (6 bases). CDR1 is SGHTA, CDR2 FQGNSA, per germline. Trimming removed 0 bases from V and 2 bases from J, with 7 bases in between. This CDR3 spans 14 amino acids. The CDR3 sequence is CASSLARGNYGYTF. The DNA for the CDR3 is TGTGCCAGCAGCTTAGCGAGGGGGAACTATGGCTACACCTTC.

The J gene is TRBJ1-2, the V gene TRBV9; D ambiguous. From germline, CDR1 is SGDLS and CDR2 YYNGEE. V gave up 0 bases and J gave up 8 bases, with 17 bases separating them. The CDR3 is made up of 15 amino acids. The CDR3 DNA reads as TGTGCCAGCAGCGTAGGGGCAGTCCCCTCCCAAGGCTACACCTTC. Its protein product is CASSVGAVPSQGYTF.

This chain connects TRBV6-5 to TRBJ2-1; D unclear. Germline CDR1 reads MNHEY; CDR2 reads SVGAGI. The CDR3 is 12 amino acids. The V and J ends lost 0 bases and 10 bases respectively, with 7 bases between them. This CDR3 is CASSYSGQEQFF. The CDR3 DNA sequence: TGTGCCAGCAGTTACTCGGGCCAGGAGCAGTTCTTC.

The V and J genes are TRBV5-1 and TRBJ1-6; D remains ambiguous. The V and J ends lost 5 bases and 9 bases respectively, with 12 bases between them. This CDR3 spans 13 amino acids. Germline loops: CDR1 SGHRS, CDR2 YFSETQ. CDR3 coding DNA: TGCGCCAGCAGTCCTCGGGAGGGTTCACCCCTCCACTTT. The encoded protein is CASSPREGSPLHF.

This clone was observed a few times. This sequence joins TRBV7-3 and TRBJ1-1, with D possibly TRBD1 on 5 matching bases. Between the trimmed V and J ends, which lost 5 bases and 5 bases, there was a span of 12 bases. The CDR3 loop spans 13 amino acids. The germline V gene has CDR1 SGHTA and CDR2 FQGTGA. DNA of the CDR3: TGTGCCAGCAGCCGTGCCCGGGGGACTGAAGCTTTCTTT. This gives the protein CASSRARGTEAFF.

The V call is TRBV28, the J call TRBJ1-2; 9 nucleotides match TRBD1. The germline V gene encodes CDR1 MDHEN and CDR2 SYDVKM. J was trimmed by 4 bases and V by 1 base; bases with no gene match: 4. The CDR3 consists of 15 residues. The CDR3 DNA reads as TGTGCCAGCAGTTTATCTGGACAGGGGCCCTATGGCTACACCTTC. Protein sequence: CASSLSGQGPYGYTF.

This chain joins TRBV6-5 and TRBJ1-5; 7 bases line up with TRBD1. Germline V CDR1 and CDR2: MNHEY, SVGAGI. This CDR3 is 14 amino acids long. The junction had 3 bases not matched to a gene; V was cut back by 2 bases and J by 5 bases. CDR3 sequence reads: CASSYEGQDQPQHF. Written as DNA, the CDR3 is TGTGCCAGCAGTTACGAAGGACAGGATCAGCCCCAGCATTTT.

The chain combines TRBV27 with TRBJ2-1; TRBD2 matches at 10 bases. Trimming took 2 bases from V and 3 from J; bases not matched to a gene: 1. CDR3 size: 15 residues. Looked up from germline, CDR1 is MNHEY and CDR2 is SMNVEV (reference sequence). This chain's CDR3 is CASSLVAGGYNEQFF. The CDR3 bases are TGTGCCAGCAGTTTAGTAGCGGGGGGCTACAATGAGCAGTTCTTC.

The chain's CDR3 is CASSPGWGGTEAFF. The CDR3 DNA reads TGTGCCAGCAGCCCAGGGTGGGGAGGCACTGAAGCTTTCTTT. The chain is built from TRBV11-1 and TRBJ1-1, with a weak D call TRBD1 (5 bases). Trimming removed 5 bases from V and 4 bases from J, with 14 bases in between. The CDR3 length is 14 residues. The germline CDR1 and CDR2 sequences are SGHAT and FQDESV (reference sequence).

The chain carries TRBV6-6 and TRBJ2-7; 7 positions agree with TRBD2. The CDR3 totals 12 residues. Germline CDR1 reads MNHNY; CDR2 reads SVGAGI (reference sequence). Trimming took 8 bases from V and 3 from J; bases not matched to a gene: 4. The CDR3 DNA follows: TGTGCCAGCTCGGGGGGTAACTACGAGCAGTACTTC. Translation gives CASSGGNYEQYF.

The J gene is TRBJ1-1, the V gene TRBV24-1; 9 bases are a match to TRBD1. Germline CDR1 and CDR2: KGHDR and SFDVKD. This CDR3 spans 13 amino acids. The V segment lost 7 bases and the J segment 7 bases; nucleotides outside the gene matches: 6. This CDR3 reads CATRGQGVGEAFF. CDR3 bases: TGTGCCACCAGGGGACAGGGTGTGGGTGAAGCTTTCTTT.

The chain employs TRBV2 and TRBJ1-1, with TRBD1 identical over 9 bases. The CDR3 has 14 amino acids. V lost 9 bases, J lost 0 bases, and 5 bases stayed unmatched. Germline lookup yields CDR1 SNHLY and CDR2 FYNNEI. CDR3 DNA sequence: TGTGCCAGTCACAGGGGGCTCATGAACACTGAAGCTTTCTTT. Protein sequence: CASHRGLMNTEAFF. Combining the CDR3 with reference TRBV2 and TRBJ1-1 gives the whole variable domain EPEVTQTPSHQVTQMGQEVILRCVPISNHLYFYWYRQILGQKVEFLVSFYNNEISEKSEIFDDQFSVERPDGSNFTLKIRSTKLEDSAMYFCASHRGLMNTEAFFGQGTRLTVV.

This clone came up once. The chain carries TRBV7-9 and TRBJ2-1; D is possibly TRBD1 (5 bases). Germline V lookup: CDR1 SEHNR, CDR2 FQNEAQ (reference sequence). This CDR3 comprises 16 residues. Trimming removed 1 base at V and 4 bases at J, with 14 bases between. The CDR3 nucleotides are TGTGCCAGCAGCTTAGTTACAGGCCCGCTTTACAATGAGCAGTTCTTC. Its protein is CASSLVTGPLYNEQFF.

The chain recombines TRBV3-1 (or the pseudogene TRBV3-2) with TRBJ2-5; weak D call: TRBD1 (5 bases). The CDR3 is made up of 17 amino acids. Germline V gene sequence: CDR1 LGHDT, CDR2 YNNKEL (reference sequence). Trimming removed 0 bases from V and 5 bases from J, with 19 bases in between. The CDR3 DNA is TGTGCCAGCAGCCAAGAGGGGCGCGGTTGGTGGCCGGAGACCCAGTACTTC. Translated: CASSQEGRGWWPETQYF.

This clone has more than one count but fewer than ten. J is TRBJ2-2 and V is TRBV11-2; D gene ambiguous. V dropped 2 bases and J dropped 0 bases, with 7 bases sitting between them. This CDR3 has 15 residues. Germline-derived CDR1 and CDR2 are SGHAT and FQNNGV. This chain's CDR3 is CASSLLGANTGELFF. The CDR3 bases are TGTGCCAGCAGCTTACTAGGCGCGAACACCGGGGAGCTGTTTTTT.